One sample yielded the 24 T cell receptor beta chains listed below, sequenced in a study of shared clonotypes between healthy human individuals. Data came from immunoSEQ multiplex PCR; TCRdb stores just in-frame clones and leaves some out. This table has over a million clones, about 75% appearing once. Sequencing was performed on memory CD4+ T cells sorted from blood. Subset defined: CD45RA-negative fraction. These receptor sequences come from a man in his late teens or twenties in good health.

The chain recombines TRBV11-2 with TRBJ2-2; D is undetermined. Per germline, CDR1 SGHAT and CDR2 FQNNGV. Between the trimmed V and J ends, which lost 4 bases and 4 bases, there was a span of 10 bases. This CDR3 has 14 amino acids. CDR3 coding DNA: TGTGCCAGCAGCTGGATTTTAGCCACCGGGGAGCTGTTTTTT. Translation: CASSWILATGELFF.

The rearrangement links TRBV5-1 to TRBJ1-3, with TRBD1 matching 9 bases. Trimming cost V 4 bases and J 5 bases; bases outside gene matches: 7. The germline gives CDR1 SGHRS, CDR2 YFSETQ. The length of the CDR3 is 15 residues. Here the CDR3 reads CASSQGTGTRNTIYF. For the CDR3, the DNA is TGCGCCAGCAGCCAGGGGACAGGGACGCGAAACACCATATATTTT.

V and J are TRBV19 and TRBJ2-7; TRBD2 matches 7 bases. Germline V gene lookup returns CDR1 LNHDA and CDR2 SQIVND (reference sequence). The CDR3 spans 15 residues. The junction had 10 bases not matched to a gene; V was cut back by 3 bases and J by 5 bases. The DNA of the CDR3 is TGTGCCAGTAGTATCATCCAGGGAGCGGGGCACGAGCAGTACTTC. Translating it yields CASSIIQGAGHEQYF.

The chain links TRBV7-2 to TRBJ2-7, with 7 bases that match TRBD1. There are 14 residues in the CDR3. J gave up 2 bases and V 4 bases, and 5 bases lay outside the gene matches. CDR1 SGHTA and CDR2 FQGNSA come from the germline V gene. The DNA of the CDR3 is TGTGCCAGCAGCTCTTCGGGACAGCCCTACGAGCAGTACTTC. This codes for CASSSSGQPYEQYF.

The chain links TRBV7-9 to TRBJ1-2; D is unclear. Germline V gene lookup returns CDR1 SEHNR and CDR2 FQNEAQ (reference sequence). CDR3 length equals 17 residues. Trimming took 1 base from V and 9 from J, leaving 24 bases between them. The CDR3 sequence: CASSLGLTPRLTGSYTF. The CDR3 coding sequence is TGTGCCAGCAGCTTAGGGTTAACCCCCCGATTAACTGGAAGCTACACCTTC.

This clone was seen a few times. The gene calls are TRBV5-4 and TRBJ1-2; D unclear. CDR1 is SGHNT, CDR2 YYREEE, per germline (reference sequence). The CDR3 spans 15 residues. The V gene lost 6 bases and the J gene lost 0 bases, with 15 bases spanning the gap. The CDR3 DNA follows: TGTGCCAGCATTCCTGACCGCTATGCTAACTATGGCTACACCTTC. Residues: CASIPDRYANYGYTF.

The chain carries TRBV10-3 and TRBJ1-5; TRBD1 matches at 7 bases. The CDR3 totals 16 residues. CDR1 is ENHRY, CDR2 SYGVKD, per germline. V trimming: 6 bases; J trimming: 8 bases; junction bases outside the gene matches: 16. DNA of the CDR3: TGTGCCATCAGCCCCGTACCGGGACAGCCATCGGAGCCCCAGCATTTT. This gives the protein CAISPVPGQPSEPQHF.

The chain combines TRBV11-2 with TRBJ2-1; possibly TRBD1 or TRBD2 for D (6 bases each). From germline, CDR1 is SGHAT and CDR2 FQNNGV. V was pared by 1 base and J by 0 bases, with 16 bases between. The CDR3 has 18 residues. DNA for the CDR3: TGTGCCAGCAGCTTAGTACCACGGGGGCTCACCTCCTACAATGAGCAGTTCTTC. Translating gives CASSLVPRGLTSYNEQFF. The full variable domain, rest sourced from reference TRBV11-2 and TRBJ2-1, is EAGVAQSPRYKIIEKRQSVAFWCNPISGHATLYWYQQILGQGPKLLIQFQNNGVVDDSQLPKDRFSAERLKGVDSTLKIQPAKLEDSAVYLCASSLVPRGLTSYNEQFFGPGTRLTVL.

CDR3 DNA: TGTGCCTGGAGTGTCCGCCAGGGAGGTGAAAAACTGTTTTTT. It is translated as CAWSVRQGGEKLFF. This sequence joins TRBV30 and TRBJ1-4; possibly TRBD1 for D (5 bases). The germline gives CDR1 GTSNPN, CDR2 SVGIG (reference sequence). V lost 0 bases and J lost 7, with 12 bases in between. The CDR3 totals 14 residues.

The V call is TRBV27, the J call TRBJ1-4; perhaps TRBD1 as D (5 bases). The germline gives CDR1 MNHEY, CDR2 SMNVEV (reference sequence). This CDR3 has 15 residues. V was clipped by 6 bases and J by 4 bases, with 15 bases between them. This chain's CDR3 is CASSQTRVGNEKLFF. The CDR3 nucleotides read TGTGCCAGCAGCCAGACCAGGGTTGGTAATGAAAAACTGTTTTTT.

The chain combines TRBV4-2 with TRBJ2-3, with TRBD2 matching over 12 bases. This CDR3 has 16 residues. Germline loops: CDR1 LGHNA, CDR2 YNFKEQ. Trimming took 1 base from V and 4 from J; bases not matched to a gene: 3. CDR3 in amino acids: CASSQASGGAPDTQYF. The CDR3 DNA follows: TGTGCCAGCAGCCAAGCTAGCGGGGGGGCTCCAGATACGCAGTATTTT.

The chain combines TRBV6-5 with TRBJ1-5, with D possibly TRBD1 on 6 matching bases. V lost 6 bases and J lost 1, with 10 bases in between. The germline V gene encodes CDR1 MNHEY and CDR2 SVGAGI. The CDR3 runs to 14 residues. CDR3 bases: TGTGCCAGCAGGCCTGGACAGAGCAATCAGCCCCAGCATTTT. Translated: CASRPGQSNQPQHF.

CDR3 in DNA: TGTGCCAGCAGCTTTTACCCCCGACAGGCCACTGAAGCTTTCTTT. Protein sequence: CASSFYPRQATEAFF. V and J are TRBV7-9 and TRBJ1-1; the D gene is possibly TRBD1 (6 bases). V shed 3 bases and J shed 4 bases, with 15 bases lying between them. CDR3 length: 15 residues. Germline V gene data show CDR1 as SEHNR and CDR2 as FQNEAQ (reference sequence).

This clone was detected only a few times. V is TRBV30 and J is TRBJ1-4; D unresolved. The CDR3 spans 12 residues. Per the germline V gene, CDR1 is GTSNPN and CDR2 is SVGIG (reference sequence). V was clipped by 1 base and J by 4 bases, with 4 bases between them. CDR3 sequence (DNA): TGTGCCTGGAGTGGGGGTAATGAAAAACTGTTTTTT. Translating gives CAWSGGNEKLFF.

This chain connects TRBV6-5 to TRBJ2-7; 7 nucleotides agree with TRBD2. This CDR3 comprises 13 residues. The germline gives CDR1 MNHEY, CDR2 SVGAGI. With 5 bases clipped from V and 9 bases from J, the junction kept 10 bases outside the gene matches. CDR3 sequence reads: CASSERGSGGQYF. CDR3 DNA sequence: TGTGCCAGCAGTGAGCGGGGTTCGGGGGGGCAGTACTTC.

This clone was seen more than once but under ten times. The chain combines TRBV27 with TRBJ2-1; TRBD2 aligns across 9 bases. V lost 1 base to trimming and J lost 4 bases; unmatched junction nucleotides: 8. Germline CDR1 reads MNHEY; CDR2 reads SMNVEV (reference sequence). The CDR3 consists of 17 residues. The CDR3: CASSLYMSSGVYNEQFF. In nucleotides, the CDR3 is TGTGCCAGCAGTTTATACATGTCTAGCGGGGTATACAATGAGCAGTTCTTC.

This sequence joins TRBV5-1 and TRBJ2-7, with TRBD1 matching 8 bases. The CDR3 contains 16 residues. The germline V gene has CDR1 SGHRS and CDR2 YFSETQ. V shed 6 bases, J shed 5 bases, and the junction held 16 bases outside the gene matches. The CDR3 protein is CASTHGRQGALNEQYF. DNA for the CDR3: TGCGCCAGCACGCACGGGCGGCAGGGGGCCCTAAACGAGCAGTACTTC.

The chain recombines TRBV10-3 with TRBJ1-5; 10 nucleotides match TRBD1. Germline loops: CDR1 ENHRY, CDR2 SYGVKD. V gave up 8 bases and J gave up 6 bases; unmatched junction bases: 4. This CDR3 is 13 amino acids long. The CDR3 nucleotides read TGTGCCATCGGGACAGGGGAGCGTCAGCCCCAGCATTTT. Encoded protein: CAIGTGERQPQHF.

The chain links TRBV6-1 to TRBJ2-5; weak D call: TRBD2 (5 bases). The CDR3 has 15 amino acids. Trimming removed 4 bases from V and 2 bases from J, with 14 bases in between. CDR1 and CDR2 from the germline V gene are MNHNS and SASEGT. CDR3 nucleotides: TGTGCCAGCAGTGTAGGGAGTAAGCTTCAAGAGACCCAGTACTTC. Its translation: CASSVGSKLQETQYF.

Notes on this clone: Other DNA sequences in this specimen translate into the identical CDR3. This chain links TRBV18 with TRBJ2-7; D is unresolved. This CDR3 spans 13 amino acids. The germline V and J ends were trimmed by 0 bases and 2 bases, with 5 bases remaining between them. Germline values: CDR1 KGHSH, CDR2 LQKENI. CDR3 loop: CASSPPGTYEQYF. The CDR3 DNA is TGTGCCAGCTCACCACCGGGCACCTACGAGCAGTACTTC.

The chain combines TRBV7-8 with TRBJ2-7, with 9 bases that match TRBD1. CDR3 length: 14 amino acids. Looked up from germline, CDR1 is SGHVS and CDR2 is FQNEAQ. V lost 5 bases, J lost 7 bases, and 9 bases stayed unmatched. CDR3 nucleotides: TGTGCCAGCAGCACCCGGGACAGGGCCTGGGAGCAGTACTTC. It specifies CASSTRDRAWEQYF.

The chain combines TRBV13 with TRBJ2-6; D may be TRBD1 (5 bases). There are 16 residues in the CDR3. Trimming pared 3 bases from V and 2 bases from J, leaving 11 bases between. Per the germline V gene, CDR1 is PRHDT and CDR2 is FYEKMQ (reference sequence). This CDR3 is CASSLKGLAGANVLTF. In nucleotides, the CDR3 is TGTGCCAGCAGCTTGAAGGGGCTGGCTGGGGCCAACGTCCTGACTTTC.

J is TRBJ2-1 and V is TRBV4-3; D is undetermined. Germline V gene sequence: CDR1 LGHNA, CDR2 YSLEER. The CDR3 contains 14 residues. The V end lost 0 bases, the J end lost 6 bases, and 9 bases lay between the germline ends. Written as DNA, the CDR3 is TGCGCCAGCAGCCAAGATCAGGCGGTCAATGAGCAGTTCTTC. As protein: CASSQDQAVNEQFF.

The chain has TRBV2 and TRBJ1-1, with 9 bases identical to TRBD1. Germline V gene data show CDR1 as SNHLY and CDR2 as FYNNEI. V lost 6 bases, J lost 6 bases, and 5 bases stayed unmatched. This CDR3 is 13 amino acids long. In DNA, the CDR3 is TGTGCCAGCAGCAGACAGGGGGGTCCTGAAGCTTTCTTT. Translated, it gives CASSRQGGPEAFF.